Each of the 19 T cell receptor beta chains below was sequenced from the same sample in a study of OX40 agonist ivuxolimab in advanced cancers. Measured with immunoSEQ multiplex PCR; TCRdb has only the in-frame clones, and not every one. The sample includes 75,000 to 80,000 clones, 87% of them seen just once. The sample consisted of CD4+ or CD8+ T cells sorted from blood, taken in a trial of the OX40 agonist ivuxolimab. These receptors were taken from an adult with an advanced solid tumor such as melanoma, head and neck, liver or kidney cancer.

The chain has TRBV2 and TRBJ1-4; TRBD1 might be the D (5 bases). The CDR3 totals 14 residues. The germline CDR1 and CDR2 sequences are SNHLY and FYNNEI. Trimming pared 7 bases from V and 5 bases from J, leaving 14 bases between. The CDR3 sequence: CASTGGTANEKLFF. The CDR3 coding sequence is TGTGCCAGCACCGGGGGGACCGCAAATGAAAAACTGTTTTTT. Complete variable domain (other parts from reference TRBV2 and TRBJ1-4): EPEVTQTPSHQVTQMGQEVILRCVPISNHLYFYWYRQILGQKVEFLVSFYNNEISEKSEIFDDQFSVERPDGSNFTLKIRSTKLEDSAMYFCASTGGTANEKLFFGSGTQLSVL.

The chain combines TRBV6-5 with TRBJ1-2; D remains unclear. CDR1 MNHEY and CDR2 SVGAGI come from the germline V gene. Trimming removed 5 bases from V and 4 bases from J, with 14 bases in between. CDR3 length: 14 amino acids. The CDR3 region has the DNA TGTGCCAGCAGTCCCGACCCTGCCCCCTATGGCTACACCTTC. This sequence encodes CASSPDPAPYGYTF.

The table lists this clone with a count of one. This chain joins TRBV5-4 and TRBJ2-5; D not certain. This CDR3 comprises 14 residues. The V gene lost 4 bases and the J gene lost 2 bases, with 12 bases spanning the gap. Germline V gene data show CDR1 as SGHNT and CDR2 as YYREEE (reference sequence). As DNA, the CDR3 is TGTGCCAGCAGCCTTGACTTCCTTCAAGAGACCCAGTACTTC. Its protein product is CASSLDFLQETQYF. The full variable domain, completed using reference TRBV5-4 and TRBJ2-5, is ETGVTQSPTHLIKTRGQQVTLRCSSQSGHNTVSWYQQALGQGPQFIFQYYREEENGRGNFPPRFSGLQFPNYSSELNVNALELDDSALYLCASSLDFLQETQYFGPGTRLLVL.

The V and J genes are TRBV18 and TRBJ1-1; a weak D match, TRBD1 (5 bases). The V and J ends lost 3 bases and 1 base respectively, with 15 bases between them. The CDR3 is made up of 16 amino acids. From germline, CDR1 is KGHSH and CDR2 LQKENI. The CDR3 region has the DNA TGTGCCAGCTCACCTCGGGGGGACCCTGGGAACACTGAAGCTTTCTTT. Encoded protein: CASSPRGDPGNTEAFF.

The chain uses TRBV14 and TRBJ2-2; D may correspond to TRBD1 or TRBD2 (6 bases each). Trimming pared 0 bases from V and 6 bases from J, leaving 17 bases between. The germline gives CDR1 SGHDN, CDR2 FVKESK. This CDR3 is 17 amino acids long. CDR3 sequence reads: CASSQERTTKGAGELFF. In DNA form, the CDR3 reads TGTGCCAGCAGCCAAGAAAGGACTACCAAGGGGGCCGGGGAGCTGTTTTTT.

This clone was counted once. J is TRBJ1-3 and V is TRBV19; D remains ambiguous. V gave up 3 bases and J gave up 2 bases, with 2 bases separating them. Germline loops: CDR1 LNHDA, CDR2 SQIVND (reference sequence). This CDR3 has 12 residues. The CDR3: CASSIAGNTIYF. In DNA form, the CDR3 reads TGTGCCAGTAGTATCGCTGGAAACACCATATATTTT.

This clone was detected once. V is TRBV7-7 and J is TRBJ2-5; D may be TRBD2 (5 bases). CDR1 and CDR2 from the germline V gene are SSHAT and FNYEAQ (reference sequence). The CDR3 is 14 amino acids. Deletions cut 0 bases from V and 6 bases from J, with 11 bases between. The CDR3 region has the DNA TGTGCCAGCAGCTTAGCGGGAGAGGGTCAGACCCAGTACTTC. Translation: CASSLAGEGQTQYF.

CDR3 nucleotides: TGTGCCAGCAGCGTAGGTAGGCTGGGCTTTATTGGCACTGAAGCTTTCTTT. It codes for CASSVGRLGFIGTEAFF. The V gene is TRBV9, the J gene TRBJ1-1; no clear D gene. The germline V gene encodes CDR1 SGDLS and CDR2 YYNGEE. V lost 0 bases and J 4 bases, leaving 19 bases between the germline ends. This CDR3 region has 17 residues.

The chain combines TRBV29-1 with TRBJ2-1, with 13 nucleotides matching TRBD2. The V gene end was trimmed by 8 bases and the J gene end by 7 bases; junction bases not matched to a gene: 5. This CDR3 has 13 amino acids. Looked up from germline, CDR1 is SQVTM and CDR2 is ANQGSEA. In DNA form, the CDR3 reads TGCAGCTCACTAGCGGGAGGGCCAAATGAGCAGTTCTTC. Translating gives CSSLAGGPNEQFF.

This chain uses TRBV12-5 with TRBJ1-1; TRBD1 might be the D (5 bases). The germline V gene encodes CDR1 LGHNT and CDR2 FRNRAP. This CDR3 comprises 14 residues. V was clipped by 5 bases and J by 7 bases, with 17 bases between them. The CDR3 DNA follows: TGTGCTAGTGGTGGGGACCCCAGGGTAGGTGAAGCTTTCTTT. Protein sequence: CASGGDPRVGEAFF.

This chain joins TRBV19 and TRBJ2-5; D ambiguous. The ends were cut back, 3 bases at V and 2 bases at J, with 13 bases in the middle. Germline lookup yields CDR1 LNHDA and CDR2 SQIVND (reference sequence). The CDR3 spans 15 residues. The CDR3 DNA sequence: TGTGCCAGTAGTATGAGTTTGTGGAAACAAGAGACCCAGTACTTC. Protein product: CASSMSLWKQETQYF.

This chain uses TRBV19 with TRBJ2-5; D gene unclear. Germline assignment: CDR1 LNHDA and CDR2 SQIVND (reference sequence). Trimming stripped 1 base from V and 7 bases from J, with 10 bases between. The CDR3 is 13 residues long. CDR3 in amino acids: CASSIGRSMTQYF. In nucleotides, the CDR3 is TGTGCCAGTAGTATAGGACGGAGTATGACCCAGTACTTC.

The chain is built from TRBV18 and TRBJ1-3; TRBD1 might be the D (6 bases). The length of the CDR3 is 13 residues. Germline CDR1 KGHSH, CDR2 LQKENI. The ends were cut back, 6 bases at V and 4 bases at J, with 10 bases in the middle. The CDR3 loop reads CASSEGDGNTIYF. CDR3 in DNA: TGTGCCAGCTCCGAGGGGGACGGAAACACCATATATTTT.

The rearrangement links TRBV7-2 to TRBJ1-2, with D unclear. V lost 1 base, J lost 0 bases, and 9 bases lay in between. The germline V gene encodes CDR1 SGHTA and CDR2 FQGNSA. This CDR3 spans 15 amino acids. This chain's CDR3 is CASSLVRTSNYGYTF. CDR3 sequence (DNA): TGTGCCAGCAGCTTAGTGCGGACCTCTAACTATGGCTACACCTTC. Based on the CDR3 plus reference TRBV7-2 and TRBJ1-2, the full variable domain is GAGVSQSPSNKVTEKGKDVELRCDPISGHTALYWYRQSLGQGLEFLIYFQGNSAPDKSGLPSDRFSAERTGGSVSTLTIQRTQQEDSAVYLCASSLVRTSNYGYTFGSGTRLTVV.

V and J are TRBV5-6 and TRBJ2-7, with D tentatively TRBD1 (6 bases). Trimming took 1 base from V and 0 from J, leaving 8 bases between them. Germline V gene data show CDR1 as SGHDT and CDR2 as YYEEEE. The CDR3 is 14 amino acids. The CDR3 region is CASSLYRASYEQYF. CDR3 bases: TGTGCCAGCAGCTTGTACAGGGCCTCCTACGAGCAGTACTTC.

The rearrangement joins TRBV28 to TRBJ1-5; no reliable D call. CDR3 length: 10 residues. The germline V gene encodes CDR1 MDHEN and CDR2 SYDVKM. Deletions cut 8 bases from V and 6 bases from J, with 5 bases between. DNA for the CDR3: TGTGCCAGCGGTAGTCAGCCCCAGCATTTT. Residues: CASGSQPQHF.

A single count supports this clone. This chain joins TRBV7-3 and TRBJ1-2; 9 nucleotides line up with TRBD1. CDR1 is SGHTA and CDR2 is FQGTGA in the germline V gene. The CDR3 is 14 amino acids. V shed 1 base and J 6 bases; nucleotides not matched to a gene: 3. CDR3 bases: TGTGCCAGCAGCTTAAGGGACAGGGCAGATGGCTACACCTTC. It specifies CASSLRDRADGYTF.

The chain combines TRBV30 with TRBJ1-6; possible D gene TRBD1, 6 bases. The V end was cut by 5 bases, the J end by 0 bases, with 11 bases between. This CDR3 contains 15 residues. CDR1 and CDR2 from the germline V gene are GTSNPN and SVGIG (reference sequence). The CDR3 loop reads CAWATGSSYNSPLHF. For the CDR3, the DNA is TGTGCCTGGGCAACAGGGAGCTCCTATAATTCACCCCTCCACTTT.

V and J are TRBV29-1 and TRBJ1-1, with D hard to call. Germline V gene data show CDR1 as SQVTM and CDR2 as ANQGSEA. The CDR3 has 13 residues. Trimming took off 5 bases at V and 0 bases at J, with 10 bases between the two ends. The CDR3 DNA reads as TGCAGCGTTAGGTCATCAATGAACACTGAAGCTTTCTTT. It is translated as CSVRSSMNTEAFF.